These T cell receptor beta chains were read from a single sample in a study of CD8 T cell repertoires and HIV-1 epitope variants. Their cognate antigens are unknown. Profiled with immunoSEQ multiplex PCR; TCRdb holds only in-frame clones, not every one. The sample includes 4,500 or so clones, 62% seen only once; the top ten take approximately 43%. Sequencing used cultured CD8+ T cells derived from PBMCs. These TCRs come from a male donor with HIV. The conserved cysteine and the conserved F or W are not part of the CDR3 here. The order of the fields is J gene, V gene, CDR3 protein.

TRBJ1-2	TRBV7-2	ASSFGQAYGYT
TRBJ2-5	TRBV28	ASSSATLQETQY
TRBJ2-3	TRBV9	ASSVGWRQGAGTDTQY
TRBJ1-3	TRBV27	ASSLRGLGNTIY
TRBJ2-3	TRBV7-9	ASSLVLAGWTDTQY
TRBJ2-7	TRBV7-2	ASSLEGRGGRDSYEQY
TRBJ2-3	TRBV5-6	ASSAGLAGAWGTDTQY
TRBJ2-7	TRBV7-2	ASSFTSRGSTYEQY
TRBJ2-1	TRBV28	ASSLSRGAMEQF
TRBJ1-1	TRBV6-5	ASSWTFALNTEAF
TRBJ2-1	TRBV7-8	ASRPTSGAYNEQF
TRBJ1-6	TRBV15	ATSRGQTGVSPLH
TRBJ2-3	TRBV5-1	ASSPLVKRDRDTQY
TRBJ1-1	TRBV28	ASRPPLQNTEAF
TRBJ1-1	TRBV21-1	ASSERTEAF
TRBJ1-1	TRBV4-3	ASSQDGTEAF
TRBJ2-1	TRBV6-5	ASRPTSGYNEQF
TRBJ2-4	TRBV28	ASSLRLAKNIQY
TRBJ1-1	TRBV5-1	ASSLALGAGTEAF
TRBJ1-6	TRBV29-1	SVRTGCFSCSYNSPLH
TRBJ1-1	TRBV5-1	ASSLVAPNTEAF
TRBJ1-1	TRBV7-2	ASFEGTWGTEAF
TRBJ2-7	TRBV10-1	ASSESPTSVPY
TRBJ1-2	TRBV5-1	ASSPGINYGYT
TRBJ1-2	TRBV4-1	ASSHPNRDTRSYGYT
TRBJ1-1	TRBV13	ASSTTSEAF
TRBJ1-2	TRBV4-3	ASSQEVGQGLYYGYT
TRBJ1-5	TRBV6-6	ASSYPTREGYAQLH
TRBJ2-7	TRBV28	ASSRTVYEQY
TRBJ2-2	TRBV5-1	ASSLIAGGSTGELF
TRBJ2-7	TRBV7-6	ASSLALGNYEQY
TRBJ2-7	TRBV6-5	ASSLAGTGQGEQY
TRBJ2-2	TRBV5-6	ASSPEMNTGELF
TRBJ1-2	TRBV25-1	ASSEGALGYT
TRBJ1-1	TRBV28	AISPWDPKTEAF
TRBJ1-5	TRBV5-1	ASSISGLFNQPQH
TRBJ1-1	TRBV7-2	ASSLTGGQSDTEAF
TRBJ2-7	TRBV28	ASSLSSYEQY
TRBJ2-3	TRBV27	ASSFTNTDTQY
TRBJ2-6	TRBV2	ASSVEHGSGANVLT